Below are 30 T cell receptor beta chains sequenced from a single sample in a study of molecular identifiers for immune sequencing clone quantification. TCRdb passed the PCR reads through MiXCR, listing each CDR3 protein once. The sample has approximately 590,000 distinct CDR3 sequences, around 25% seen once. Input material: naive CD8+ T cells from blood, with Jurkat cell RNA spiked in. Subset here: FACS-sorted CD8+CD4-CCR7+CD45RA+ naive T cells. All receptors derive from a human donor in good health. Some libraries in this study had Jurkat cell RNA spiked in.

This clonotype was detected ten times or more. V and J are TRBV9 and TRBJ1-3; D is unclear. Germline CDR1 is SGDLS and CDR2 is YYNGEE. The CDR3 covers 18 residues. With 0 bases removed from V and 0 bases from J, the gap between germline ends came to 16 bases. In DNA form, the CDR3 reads TGTGCCAGCAGCGTAGATGGAAGCAGACCCCTCTCTGGAAACACCATATATTTT. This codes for CASSVDGSRPLSGNTIYF.

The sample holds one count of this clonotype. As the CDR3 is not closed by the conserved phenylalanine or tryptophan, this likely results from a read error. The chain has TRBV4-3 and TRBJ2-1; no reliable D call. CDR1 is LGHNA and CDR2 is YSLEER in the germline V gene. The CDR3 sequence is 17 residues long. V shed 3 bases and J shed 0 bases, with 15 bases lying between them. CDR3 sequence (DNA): TGCGCCAGCAGCCAGGGGTTTACGGAGATCTCCTACAATGAGCAGTTCTCC. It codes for CASSQGFTEISYNEQFS.

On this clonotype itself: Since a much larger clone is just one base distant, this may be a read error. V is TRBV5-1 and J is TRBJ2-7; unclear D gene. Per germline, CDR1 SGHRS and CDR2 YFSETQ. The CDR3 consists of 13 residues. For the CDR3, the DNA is TGCGCCAGCTGCTTGGAAGGGATTCTAGAATGGAACTTC. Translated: CASCLEGILEWNF.

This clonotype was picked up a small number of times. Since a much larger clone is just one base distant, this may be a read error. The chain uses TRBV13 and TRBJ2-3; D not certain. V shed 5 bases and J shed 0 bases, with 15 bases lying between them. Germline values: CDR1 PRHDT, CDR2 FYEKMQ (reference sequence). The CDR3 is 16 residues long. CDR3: CASSHLVAASTDTQYF. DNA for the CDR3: TGTGCCAGCAGCCACTTAGTGGCAGCTAGCACAGATACGCAGTATTTT.

In nucleotides, the CDR3 is TGTGCCAGCAGCCAAGAGCATTTAAGCTCCTACAATGAGCAGTTCTTC. Amino acids: CASSQEHLSSYNEQFF. The rearrangement joins TRBV14 to TRBJ2-1; no definite D call. Germline V gene sequence: CDR1 SGHDN, CDR2 FVKESK. The CDR3 is made up of 16 amino acids. V was pared by 0 bases and J by 0 bases, with 9 bases between.

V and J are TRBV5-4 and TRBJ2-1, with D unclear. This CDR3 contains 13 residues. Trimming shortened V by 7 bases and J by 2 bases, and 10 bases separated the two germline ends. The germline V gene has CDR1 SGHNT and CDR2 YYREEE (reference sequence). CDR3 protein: CASGDEAYNEQFF. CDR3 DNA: TGTGCCAGCGGAGACGAGGCCTACAATGAGCAGTTCTTC.

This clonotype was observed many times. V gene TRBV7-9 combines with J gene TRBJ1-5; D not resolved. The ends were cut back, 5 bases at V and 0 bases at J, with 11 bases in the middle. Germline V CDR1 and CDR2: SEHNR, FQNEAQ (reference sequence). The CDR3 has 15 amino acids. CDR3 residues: CASSPGLNSNQPQHF. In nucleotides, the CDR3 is TGTGCCAGCAGCCCAGGACTGAATAGCAATCAGCCCCAGCATTTT.

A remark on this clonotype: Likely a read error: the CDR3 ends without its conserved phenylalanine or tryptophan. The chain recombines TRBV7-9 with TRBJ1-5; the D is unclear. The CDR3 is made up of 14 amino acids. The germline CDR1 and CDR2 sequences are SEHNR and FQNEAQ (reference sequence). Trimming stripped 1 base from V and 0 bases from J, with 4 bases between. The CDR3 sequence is CASSLDSSNQPQHY. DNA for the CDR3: TGTGCCAGCAGCTTAGACAGTAGCAATCAGCCCCAGCATTAT.

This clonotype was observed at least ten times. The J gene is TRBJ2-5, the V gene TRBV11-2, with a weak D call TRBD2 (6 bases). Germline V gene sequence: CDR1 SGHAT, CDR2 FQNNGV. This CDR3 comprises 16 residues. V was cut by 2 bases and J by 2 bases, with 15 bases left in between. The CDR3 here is CASSLPTGDWQETQYF. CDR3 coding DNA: TGTGCCAGCAGCTTACCCACCGGGGACTGGCAAGAGACCCAGTACTTC.

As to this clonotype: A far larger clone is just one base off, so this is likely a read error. The CDR3 DNA follows: TGTACCAGCAGTGAGGGGACCGGGGAGCTGTTTTTT. This translates into CTSSEGTGELFF. V and J are TRBV12-3 or TRBV12-4 and TRBJ2-2, with D perhaps given as TRBD1 or TRBD2 (5 bases each). The CDR3 is 12 residues long.

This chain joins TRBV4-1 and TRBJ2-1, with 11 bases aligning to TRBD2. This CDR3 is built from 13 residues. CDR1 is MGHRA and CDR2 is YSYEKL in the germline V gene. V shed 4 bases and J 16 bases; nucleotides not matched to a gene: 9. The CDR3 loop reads CASSRLSGGGSFF. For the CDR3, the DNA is TGCGCCAGCAGCCGACTTAGCGGGGGGGGGTCTTTCTTC.

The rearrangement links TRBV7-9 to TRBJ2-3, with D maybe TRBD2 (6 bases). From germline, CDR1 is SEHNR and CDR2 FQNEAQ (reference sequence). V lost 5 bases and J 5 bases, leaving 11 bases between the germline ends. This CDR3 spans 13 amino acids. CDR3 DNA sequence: TGTGCCAGCAGCCCCCGGCGGGAAGATACGCAGTATTTT. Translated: CASSPRREDTQYF. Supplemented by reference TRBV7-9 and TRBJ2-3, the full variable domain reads DTGVSQNPRHKITKRGQNVTFRCDPISEHNRLYWYRQTLGQGPEFLTYFQNEAQLEKSRLLSDRFSAERPKGSFSTLEIQRTEQGDSAMYLCASSPRREDTQYFGPGTRLTVL.

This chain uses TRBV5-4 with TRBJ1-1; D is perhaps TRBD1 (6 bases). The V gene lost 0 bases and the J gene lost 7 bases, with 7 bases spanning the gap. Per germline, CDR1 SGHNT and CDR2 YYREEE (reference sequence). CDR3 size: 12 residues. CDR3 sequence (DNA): TGTGCCAGCAGCTTGGCGACAGGTGAAGCTTTCTTT. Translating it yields CASSLATGEAFF.

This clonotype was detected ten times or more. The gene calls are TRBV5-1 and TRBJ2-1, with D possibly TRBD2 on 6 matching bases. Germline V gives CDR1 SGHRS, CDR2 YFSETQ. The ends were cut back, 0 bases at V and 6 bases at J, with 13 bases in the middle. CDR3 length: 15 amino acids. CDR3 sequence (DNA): TGCGCCAGCAGCTTGGCCGGGACTCACTCCAATGAGCAGTTCTTC. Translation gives CASSLAGTHSNEQFF.

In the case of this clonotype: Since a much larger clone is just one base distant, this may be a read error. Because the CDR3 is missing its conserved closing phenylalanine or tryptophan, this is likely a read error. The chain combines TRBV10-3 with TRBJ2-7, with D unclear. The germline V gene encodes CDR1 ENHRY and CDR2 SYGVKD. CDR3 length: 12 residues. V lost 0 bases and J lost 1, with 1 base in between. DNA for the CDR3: TGTGCCATCAGTGAGTCTTCCTACGAGCAGTACCTC. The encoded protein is CAISESSYEQYL.

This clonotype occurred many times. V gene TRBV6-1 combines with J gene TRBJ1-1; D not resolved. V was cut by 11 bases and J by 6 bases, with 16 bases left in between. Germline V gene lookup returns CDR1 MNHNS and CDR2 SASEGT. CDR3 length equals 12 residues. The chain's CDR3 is CAHSAGFPEAFF. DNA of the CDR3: TGTGCCCACTCGGCGGGTTTTCCTGAAGCTTTCTTT.

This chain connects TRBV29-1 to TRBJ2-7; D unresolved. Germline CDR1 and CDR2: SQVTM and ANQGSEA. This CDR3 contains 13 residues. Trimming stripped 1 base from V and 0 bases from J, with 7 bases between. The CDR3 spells CSVEVSSSYEQYF. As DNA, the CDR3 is TGCAGCGTTGAAGTTAGTTCCTCCTACGAGCAGTACTTC.

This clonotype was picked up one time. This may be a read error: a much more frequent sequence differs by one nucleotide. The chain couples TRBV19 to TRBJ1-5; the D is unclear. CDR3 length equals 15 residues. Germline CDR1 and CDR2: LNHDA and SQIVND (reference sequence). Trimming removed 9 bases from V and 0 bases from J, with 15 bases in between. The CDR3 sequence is CASRIGSSSNQPQHF. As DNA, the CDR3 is TGTGCCAGCCGAATTGGATCAAGTAGCAATCAGCCCCAGCATTTT.

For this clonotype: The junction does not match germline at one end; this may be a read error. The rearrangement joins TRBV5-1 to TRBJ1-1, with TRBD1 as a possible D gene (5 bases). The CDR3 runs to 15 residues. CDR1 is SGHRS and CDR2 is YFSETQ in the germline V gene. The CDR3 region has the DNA TGCGCCAGCAGCTTGTCGGGGGGTGGTTGGACTGGAGCTTTCTTT. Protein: CASSLSGGGWTGAFF.

The DNA for the CDR3 is TGCGCCAGCAGCCGAACGTTTAAGGGCGGTAGCTCCTACGAGCAGTACTTC. Translated, it gives CASSRTFKGGSSYEQYF. The chain carries TRBV4-1 and TRBJ2-7; D remains ambiguous. The CDR3 consists of 17 residues. Germline V gives CDR1 MGHRA, CDR2 YSYEKL. V lost 4 bases and J 0 bases, leaving 19 bases between the germline ends.

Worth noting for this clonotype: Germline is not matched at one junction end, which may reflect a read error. Here the CDR3 reads CASSLGAGENTVAFF. The CDR3 coding sequence is TGTGCCAGCAGCTTGGGGGCAGGCGAGAACACTGTAGCTTTCTTT. The chain joins TRBV5-6 to TRBJ1-1; D gene ambiguous. Looked up from germline, CDR1 is SGHDT and CDR2 is YYEEEE. This CDR3 comprises 15 residues.

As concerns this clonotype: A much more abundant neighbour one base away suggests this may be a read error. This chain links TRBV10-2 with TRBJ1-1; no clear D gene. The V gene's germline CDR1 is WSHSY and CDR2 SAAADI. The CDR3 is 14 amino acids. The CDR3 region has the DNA TGCGTCAGCAGTGAGGGCCCCCGTGGGACTGAAGCTTTCTTT. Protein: CVSSEGPRGTEAFF.

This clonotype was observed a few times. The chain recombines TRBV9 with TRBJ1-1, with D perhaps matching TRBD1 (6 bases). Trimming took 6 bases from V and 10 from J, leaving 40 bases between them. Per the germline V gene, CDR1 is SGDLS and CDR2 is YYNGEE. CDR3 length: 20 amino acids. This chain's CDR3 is CASTDLGSGQNKGEHPGAFF. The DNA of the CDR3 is TGTGCCAGCACCGACTTGGGTTCGGGACAAAATAAGGGGGAGCACCCCGGAGCTTTCTTT. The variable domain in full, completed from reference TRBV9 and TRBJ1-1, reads DSGVTQTPKHLITATGQRVTLRCSPRSGDLSVYWYQQSLDQGLQFLIQYYNGEERAKGNILERFSAQQFPDLHSELNLSSLELGDSALYFCASTDLGSGQNKGEHPGAFFGQGTRLTVV.

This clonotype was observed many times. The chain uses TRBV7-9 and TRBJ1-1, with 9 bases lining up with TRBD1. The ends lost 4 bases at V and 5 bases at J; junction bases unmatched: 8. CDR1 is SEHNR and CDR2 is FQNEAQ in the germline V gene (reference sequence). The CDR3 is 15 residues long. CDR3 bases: TGTGCCAGCAGCTGGGGACAGGGACGTTGGACTGAAGCTTTCTTT. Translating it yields CASSWGQGRWTEAFF.

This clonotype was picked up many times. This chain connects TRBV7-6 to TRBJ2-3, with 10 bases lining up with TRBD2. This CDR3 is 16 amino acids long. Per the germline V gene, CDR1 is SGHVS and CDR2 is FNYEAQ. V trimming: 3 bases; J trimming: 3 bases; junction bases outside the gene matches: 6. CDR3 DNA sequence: TGTGCCAGCAGCTTCGGGGGACTAGCGTATACAGATACGCAGTATTTT. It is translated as CASSFGGLAYTDTQYF.

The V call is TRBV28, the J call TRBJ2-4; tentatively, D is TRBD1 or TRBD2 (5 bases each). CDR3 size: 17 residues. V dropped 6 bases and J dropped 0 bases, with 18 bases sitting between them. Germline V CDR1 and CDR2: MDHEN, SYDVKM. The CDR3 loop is CASRLGEWVLAKNIQYF. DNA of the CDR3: TGTGCCAGCAGGTTAGGGGAGTGGGTATTAGCCAAAAACATTCAGTACTTC.

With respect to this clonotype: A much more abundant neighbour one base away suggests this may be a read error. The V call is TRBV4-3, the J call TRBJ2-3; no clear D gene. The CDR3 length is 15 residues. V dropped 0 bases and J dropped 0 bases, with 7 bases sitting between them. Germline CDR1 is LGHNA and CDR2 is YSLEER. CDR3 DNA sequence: TGCGCCAGCAGCCAAGATAAACCTAGCACAGATACGCAGTATTTT. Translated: CASSQDKPSTDTQYF.

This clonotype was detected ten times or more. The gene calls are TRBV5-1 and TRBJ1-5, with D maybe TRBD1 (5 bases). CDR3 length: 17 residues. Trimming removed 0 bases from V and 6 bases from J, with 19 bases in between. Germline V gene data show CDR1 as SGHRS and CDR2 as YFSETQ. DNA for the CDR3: TGCGCCAGCAGCTTGGCCTTGGGGCAGGGTAGGAGTCAGCCCCAGCATTTT. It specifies CASSLALGQGRSQPQHF.

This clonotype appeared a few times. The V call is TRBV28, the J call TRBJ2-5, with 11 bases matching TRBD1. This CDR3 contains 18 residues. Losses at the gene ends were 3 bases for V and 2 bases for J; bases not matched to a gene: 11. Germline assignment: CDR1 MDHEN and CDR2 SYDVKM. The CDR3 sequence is CASSFGQGAYGHQETQYF. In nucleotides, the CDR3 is TGTGCCAGCAGTTTCGGACAGGGGGCTTACGGACATCAAGAGACCCAGTACTTC.

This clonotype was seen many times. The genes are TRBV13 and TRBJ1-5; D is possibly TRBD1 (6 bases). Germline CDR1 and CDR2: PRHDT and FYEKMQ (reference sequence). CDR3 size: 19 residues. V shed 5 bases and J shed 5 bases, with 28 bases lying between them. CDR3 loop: CASSRTEGVRIAIDQPQHF. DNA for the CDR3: TGTGCCAGCAGCCGTACCGAGGGGGTACGAATAGCAATCGATCAGCCCCAGCATTTT.